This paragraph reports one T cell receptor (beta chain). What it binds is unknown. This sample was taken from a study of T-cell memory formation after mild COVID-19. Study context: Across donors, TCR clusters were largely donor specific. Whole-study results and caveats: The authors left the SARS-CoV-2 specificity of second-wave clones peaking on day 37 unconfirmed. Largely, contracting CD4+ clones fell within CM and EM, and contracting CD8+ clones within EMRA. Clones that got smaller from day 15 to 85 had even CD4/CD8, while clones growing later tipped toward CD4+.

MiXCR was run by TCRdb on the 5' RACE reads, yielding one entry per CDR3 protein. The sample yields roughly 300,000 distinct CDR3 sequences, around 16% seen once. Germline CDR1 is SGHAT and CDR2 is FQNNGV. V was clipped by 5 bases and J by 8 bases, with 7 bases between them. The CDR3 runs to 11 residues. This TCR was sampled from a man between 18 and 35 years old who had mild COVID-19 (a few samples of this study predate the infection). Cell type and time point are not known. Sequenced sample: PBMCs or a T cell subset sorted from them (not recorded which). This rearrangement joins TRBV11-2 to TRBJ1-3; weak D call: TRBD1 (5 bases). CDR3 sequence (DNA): TGTGCCAGCAGCCCAGGGTACACCATATATTTT. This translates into CASSPGYTIYF.